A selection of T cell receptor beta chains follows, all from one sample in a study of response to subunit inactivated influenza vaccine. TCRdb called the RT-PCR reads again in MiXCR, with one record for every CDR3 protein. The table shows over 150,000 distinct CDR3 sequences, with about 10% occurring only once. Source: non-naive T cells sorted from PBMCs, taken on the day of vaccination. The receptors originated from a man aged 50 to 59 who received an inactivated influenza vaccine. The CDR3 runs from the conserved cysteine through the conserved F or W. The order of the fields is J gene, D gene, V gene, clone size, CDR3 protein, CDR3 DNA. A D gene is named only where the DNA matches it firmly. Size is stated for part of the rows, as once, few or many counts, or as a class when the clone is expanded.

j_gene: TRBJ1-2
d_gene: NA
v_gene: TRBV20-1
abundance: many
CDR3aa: CSARDWGVANIYGYTF
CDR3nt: TGCAGTGCTAGAGATTGGGGGGTAGCCAATATCTATGGCTACACCTTC

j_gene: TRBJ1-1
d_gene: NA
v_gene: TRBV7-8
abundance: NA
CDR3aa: CASSLDRGMNTEAFF
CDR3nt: TGTGCCAGCAGCTTAGATCGGGGGATGAACACTGAAGCTTTCTTT

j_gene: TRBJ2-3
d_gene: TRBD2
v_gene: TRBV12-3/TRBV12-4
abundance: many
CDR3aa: CASSPMAGGPGDTQYF
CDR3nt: TGTGCCAGCAGCCCCATGGCGGGAGGGCCAGGAGATACGCAGTATTTT

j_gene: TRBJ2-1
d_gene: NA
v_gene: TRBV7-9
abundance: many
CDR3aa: CASSLEVDRRGNF
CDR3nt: TGTGCCAGCAGCTTAGAGGTGGACCGACGGGGAAACTTC

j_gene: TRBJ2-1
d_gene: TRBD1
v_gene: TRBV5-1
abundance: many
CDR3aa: CASSPISGTGGRNEQFF
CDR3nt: TGCGCCAGCAGCCCAATCTCCGGGACAGGGGGCCGGAATGAGCAGTTCTTC

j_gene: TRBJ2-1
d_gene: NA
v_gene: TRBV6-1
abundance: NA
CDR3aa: CASSRRDAGTLNEQFF
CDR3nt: TGTGCCAGCAGTCGCCGGGACGCCGGTACCCTTAATGAGCAGTTCTTC

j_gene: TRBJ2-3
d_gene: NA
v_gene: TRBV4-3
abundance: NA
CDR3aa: CASSQWTGPPGTDTQYF
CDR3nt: TGCGCCAGCAGCCAATGGACGGGCCCACCGGGCACAGATACGCAGTATTTT

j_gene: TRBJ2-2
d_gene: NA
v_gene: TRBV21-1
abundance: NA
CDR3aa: CATKEIAGPKGVTGELFF
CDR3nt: TGTGCCACCAAAGAGATAGCGGGACCAAAGGGGGTCACCGGGGAGCTGTTTTTT

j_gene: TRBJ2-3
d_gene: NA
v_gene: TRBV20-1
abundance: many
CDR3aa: CSARVLGDTQYF
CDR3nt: TGCAGTGCTAGAGTTCTGGGCGATACGCAGTATTTT

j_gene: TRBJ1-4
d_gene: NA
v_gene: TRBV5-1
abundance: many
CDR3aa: CASSPGGRNEKLFF
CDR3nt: TGCGCCAGCAGCCCCGGAGGCCGGAATGAAAAACTGTTTTTT

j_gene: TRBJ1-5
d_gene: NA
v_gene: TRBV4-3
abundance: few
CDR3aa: CASSQDGDRWQPQHF
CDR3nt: TGCGCCAGCAGCCAAGATGGCGACAGATGGCAGCCCCAGCATTTT

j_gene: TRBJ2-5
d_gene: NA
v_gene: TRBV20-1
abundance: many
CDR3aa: CSARVLTIETQYF
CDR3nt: TGCAGTGCTAGAGTCTTGACTATAGAGACCCAGTACTTC

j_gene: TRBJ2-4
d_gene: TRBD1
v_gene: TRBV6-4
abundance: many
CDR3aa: CANPPSSSTGEKCPKNIQYF
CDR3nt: TGTGCCAACCCACCCTCGAGTTCGACAGGGGAGAAATGTCCCAAAAACATTCAGTACTTC

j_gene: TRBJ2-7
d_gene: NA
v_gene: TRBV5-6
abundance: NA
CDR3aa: CASSLAVGGGYEQYF
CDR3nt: TGTGCCAGCAGCTTGGCCGTAGGGGGTGGCTACGAGCAGTACTTC

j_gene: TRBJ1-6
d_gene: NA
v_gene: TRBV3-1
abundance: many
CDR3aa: CASSPQQSTSPLHF
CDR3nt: TGTGCCAGCAGCCCCCAGCAGTCTACTTCACCCCTCCACTTT

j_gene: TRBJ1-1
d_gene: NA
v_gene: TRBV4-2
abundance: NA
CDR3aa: CASSSLGAGAGTEAFF
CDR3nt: TGTGCCAGCAGTTCTCTTGGGGCAGGGGCGGGCACTGAAGCTTTCTTT

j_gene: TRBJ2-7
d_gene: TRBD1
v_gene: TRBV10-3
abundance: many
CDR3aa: CAIGWGQTSYEQYF
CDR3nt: TGTGCCATCGGATGGGGACAGACATCCTACGAGCAGTACTTC

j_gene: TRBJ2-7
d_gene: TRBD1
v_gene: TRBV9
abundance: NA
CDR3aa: CASSSRTGPYEQYF
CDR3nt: TGTGCCAGCAGCTCCCGGACAGGTCCCTACGAGCAGTACTTC

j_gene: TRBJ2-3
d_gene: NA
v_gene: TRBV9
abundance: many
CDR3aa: CASSVATGATDTQYF
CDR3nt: TGTGCCAGCAGCGTAGCGACGGGGGCCACAGATACGCAGTATTTT

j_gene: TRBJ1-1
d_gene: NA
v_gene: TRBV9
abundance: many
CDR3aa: CASSVEPGLNTEAFF
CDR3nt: TGTGCCAGCAGCGTAGAGCCAGGGTTGAACACTGAAGCTTTCTTT

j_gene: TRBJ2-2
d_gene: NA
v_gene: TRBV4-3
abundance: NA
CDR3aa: CASSQEGGRGAAGELFF
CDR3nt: TGCGCCAGCAGCCAAGAAGGGGGGAGGGGGGCAGCCGGGGAGCTGTTTTTT

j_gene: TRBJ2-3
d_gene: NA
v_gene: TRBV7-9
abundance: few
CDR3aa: CASSSLRGGTDTQYF
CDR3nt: TGTGCCAGCAGCTCTCTGCGGGGCGGCACAGATACGCAGTATTTT

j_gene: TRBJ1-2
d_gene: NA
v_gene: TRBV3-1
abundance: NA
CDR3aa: CASSRPGLPSGYTF
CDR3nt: TGTGCCAGCAGCCGACCGGGATTACCCTCCGGCTACACCTTC

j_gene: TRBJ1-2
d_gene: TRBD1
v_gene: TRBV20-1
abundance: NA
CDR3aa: CSAYGQAYGYTF
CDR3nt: TGCAGTGCCTATGGACAGGCCTATGGCTACACCTTC

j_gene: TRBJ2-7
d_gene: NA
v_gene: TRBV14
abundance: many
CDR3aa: CASRAASSYEQYF
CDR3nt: TGTGCCAGCAGGGCGGCAAGCTCCTACGAGCAGTACTTC

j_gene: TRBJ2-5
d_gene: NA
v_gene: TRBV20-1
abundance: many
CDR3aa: CSARDVGVETQYF
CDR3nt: TGCAGTGCTAGAGATGTCGGGGTAGAGACCCAGTACTTC

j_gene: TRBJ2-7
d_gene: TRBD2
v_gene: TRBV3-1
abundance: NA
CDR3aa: CASSPPQAGGPYEQYF
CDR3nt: TGTGCCAGCAGCCCTCCCCAAGCGGGAGGGCCCTACGAGCAGTACTTC

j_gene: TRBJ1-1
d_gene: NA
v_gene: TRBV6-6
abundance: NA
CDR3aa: CASSLGPSTEAFF
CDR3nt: TGTGCCAGCAGCCTTGGGCCCAGCACTGAAGCTTTCTTT

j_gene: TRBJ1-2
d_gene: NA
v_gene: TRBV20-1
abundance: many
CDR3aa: CSAGQQNYGYTF
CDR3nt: TGCAGTGCTGGACAGCAAAACTATGGCTACACCTTC

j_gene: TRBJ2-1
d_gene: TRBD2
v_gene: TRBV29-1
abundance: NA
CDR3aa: CSVAGSKRGNNEQFF
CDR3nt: TGCAGCGTCGCAGGATCCAAGCGGGGGAACAATGAGCAGTTCTTC

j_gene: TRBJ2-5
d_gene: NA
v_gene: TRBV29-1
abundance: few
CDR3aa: CSVEIGRYRAPAETQYF
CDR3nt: TGCAGCGTTGAAATCGGCAGGTACAGAGCCCCGGCAGAGACCCAGTACTTC

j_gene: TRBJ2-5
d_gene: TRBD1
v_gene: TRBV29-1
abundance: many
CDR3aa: CSVGGVRDRGGPQETQYF
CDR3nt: TGCAGCGTTGGCGGGGTCAGGGACAGGGGTGGGCCCCAAGAGACCCAGTACTTC

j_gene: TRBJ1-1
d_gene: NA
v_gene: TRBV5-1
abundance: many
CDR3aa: CASSAQQGGNTEAFF
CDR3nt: TGCGCCAGCAGCGCGCAACAGGGAGGGAACACTGAAGCTTTCTTT

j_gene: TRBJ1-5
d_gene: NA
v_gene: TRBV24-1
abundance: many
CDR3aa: CATSEGTYQPQHF
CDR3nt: TGTGCCACCAGTGAAGGGACATACCAGCCCCAGCATTTT

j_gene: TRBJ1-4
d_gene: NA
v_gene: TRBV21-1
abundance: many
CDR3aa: CASSKGAGDEKLFF
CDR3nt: TGTGCCAGCAGCAAAGGAGCAGGGGATGAAAAACTGTTTTTT

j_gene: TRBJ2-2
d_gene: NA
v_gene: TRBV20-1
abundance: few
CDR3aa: CSARKGPGELFF
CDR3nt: TGCAGTGCTAGGAAAGGGCCCGGGGAGCTGTTTTTT